The T cell receptor (beta chain) described here comes from a study of Tregs in tolerant kidney transplant recipients. Trimming removed 7 bases at V and 0 bases at J, with 13 bases between. CDR1 is SNHLY and CDR2 is FYNNEI in the germline V gene. The CDR3 is made up of 14 amino acids. Here immunoSEQ multiplex PCR was the method, and the copy in TCRdb shows in-frame clones only, minus some. The sample consists of more than 70,000 clones, 75% to 95% of them appearing once. Findings and caveats of the study: Expanding Tregs on activated donor B cells appeared to best identify donor-specific TCRbeta clones. Tolerant patients' donor-specific Tregs expanded beyond overall Tregs, suggesting antigen-driven growth. Some patients' samples used different primers over time, so nucleotide sequences weren't comparable.

The nonmyeloablative bone marrow transplants came from related graft donors, with transient mixed chimerism. Unstimulated regulatory T cells (CD4+CD25+CD127-), CD4+CD25- non-regulatory cells, CD4 and CD8 cells were FACS-sorted from thawed PBMCs. On this clone: Its matching antigen is unknown.

The receptor was derived from a human patient who received a combined kidney and bone marrow transplant. Some T cells may have come from the graft donor. V is TRBV2 and J is TRBJ2-7; D is unresolved. This material consisted of CD4+ T cells from blood (PBMCs), taken 24 months after the transplant. The CDR3 nucleotides read TGTGCCAGCATGCTTGGGCGCCCCTCCTACGAGCAGTACTTC. As protein: CASMLGRPSYEQYF.